A single sample is the source of the 30 T cell receptor beta chains below, sequenced in a study of CXCR3-negative and CXCR3-positive naive CD8 T cells. UMI-labeled 5' RACE TRB cDNA libraries were prepared from the cells. TCRdb reworked the 5' RACE reads into one entry per CDR3 protein, no DNA. In all, the sample yields tens of thousands of distinct CDR3 sequences. Sample: memory CD8+ T cells from blood. These receptor sequences come from a human donor in good health. Some clones in this sample may be carry-over from other donors' samples.

The chain employs TRBV28 and TRBJ2-2; TCRdb returns TRBD1, unconfirmable since there is no DNA. The germline gives CDR1 MDHEN, CDR2 SYDVKM. The CDR3 extends over 15 amino acids. CDR3 region: CASSMQGALTGELFF.

CDR3 protein: CASTPRGDEQFF. The chain recombines TRBV7-9 with TRBJ2-1; checking the TCRdb D call of TRBD1 is not possible without DNA. This CDR3 comprises 12 residues. Germline assignment: CDR1 SEHNR and CDR2 FQNEAQ (reference sequence).

Here the CDR3 reads CASSQDLGGPMNTEAFF. The chain combines TRBV4-3 with TRBJ1-1. Per germline, CDR1 LGHNA and CDR2 YSLEER. The CDR3 runs to 17 residues.

The CDR3 protein is CASSTGTGGFDEQFF. J is TRBJ2-1 and V is TRBV11-2; TCRdb indicates TRBD1, and absent DNA this call remains unverified. Per the germline V gene, CDR1 is SGHAT and CDR2 is FQNNGV. The CDR3 is 15 amino acids.

The genes are TRBV6-5 and TRBJ2-5; TCRdb returns TRBD2, unconfirmable since there is no DNA. Germline CDR1 and CDR2: MNHEY and SVGAGI. The CDR3 loop spans 15 amino acids. CDR3 sequence: CASSSTSGYQETQYF.

J is TRBJ2-7 and V is TRBV7-2; the TCRdb D gene call, TRBD1, has no DNA to confirm it. This CDR3 is built from 15 residues. Germline loops: CDR1 SGHTA, CDR2 FQGNSA. The CDR3 spells CASSFGPGSSYEQYF. Variable domain in full (rest from reference TRBV7-2 and TRBJ2-7): GAGVSQSPSNKVTEKGKDVELRCDPISGHTALYWYRQSLGQGLEFLIYFQGNSAPDKSGLPSDRFSAERTGGSVSTLTIQRTQQEDSAVYLCASSFGPGSSYEQYFGPGTRLTVT.

This chain uses TRBV6-5 with TRBJ2-7; TCRdb's D call of TRBD1 is untestable without DNA. The CDR3 is 13 residues long. From germline, CDR1 is MNHEY and CDR2 SVGAGI. CDR3 sequence: CASSEDRDHEQYF.

V gene TRBV7-8 combines with J gene TRBJ2-1. From germline, CDR1 is SGHVS and CDR2 FQNEAQ. This CDR3 comprises 16 residues. This chain's CDR3 is CASSPLGRSSYNEQFF. Full variable domain (missing parts from reference TRBV7-8 and TRBJ2-1): GAGVSQSPRYKVAKRGQDVALRCDPISGHVSLFWYQQALGQGPEFLTYFQNEAQLDKSGLPSDRFFAERPEGSVSTLKIQRTQQEDSAVYLCASSPLGRSSYNEQFFGPGTRLTVL.

This clonotype is classed as medium-sized by frequency. The chain combines TRBV20-1 with TRBJ2-1; with no DNA, the TCRdb D assignment of TRBD1 cannot be verified. The CDR3 is 18 residues long. Per germline, CDR1 DFQATT and CDR2 SNEGSKA (reference sequence). CDR3 sequence: CSASQEQGQEVVDNEQFF.

The V call is TRBV28, the J call TRBJ2-1; TCRdb indicates TRBD1, and absent DNA this call remains unverified. In germline, CDR1 is MDHEN, CDR2 SYDVKM. CDR3 length: 13 amino acids. CDR3 in amino acids: CASSLFRGNEQFF.

The chain has TRBV29-1 and TRBJ1-1; TCRdb's D call of TRBD1 is untestable without DNA. In germline, CDR1 is SQVTM, CDR2 ANQGSEA. The CDR3 covers 14 residues. The CDR3 is CSVMGQPLWTEAFF.

The gene calls are TRBV20-1 and TRBJ1-2; absent DNA, TCRdb's TRBD1 call cannot be checked. Germline loops: CDR1 DFQATT, CDR2 SNEGSKA (reference sequence). The CDR3 has 16 amino acids. The CDR3 region is CSASLVGQGANYGYTF.

The rearrangement joins TRBV7-9 to TRBJ1-1; TCRdb selects TRBD1, and the lack of DNA leaves this call unchecked. Germline V lookup: CDR1 SEHNR, CDR2 FQNEAQ (reference sequence). The length of the CDR3 is 16 residues. Here the CDR3 reads CASSFLSGGWNTEAFF.

This chain uses TRBV6-2 or TRBV6-3 with TRBJ2-7. Germline CDR1 and CDR2: MNHEY and SVGEGT. CDR3 length: 13 amino acids. The CDR3 loop is CASSYSHNYEQYF.

The chain recombines TRBV7-9 with TRBJ2-1; TCRdb indicates TRBD2, and absent DNA this call remains unverified. CDR1 and CDR2 from the germline V gene are SEHNR and FQNEAQ (reference sequence). The CDR3 covers 16 residues. The CDR3 here is CASSSTSGLPYNEQFF.

This sequence joins TRBV27 and TRBJ1-2; TCRdb returns TRBD1, unconfirmable since there is no DNA. Germline-derived CDR1 and CDR2 are MNHEY and SMNVEV (reference sequence). The CDR3 runs 15 residues. CDR3 amino acids: CASSALSGTNYGYTF.

The gene calls are TRBV29-1 and TRBJ2-1; TCRdb gives TRBD2 as the D gene, but with no DNA this cannot be confirmed. Germline V CDR1 and CDR2: SQVTM, ANQGSEA. The CDR3 consists of 16 residues. This CDR3 is CSVLQGRDVFYNEQFF.

The CDR3: CASNLDGQGNYEQYF. The rearrangement joins TRBV7-8 to TRBJ2-7; checking the TCRdb D call of TRBD1 is not possible without DNA. CDR1 and CDR2 from the germline V gene are SGHVS and FQNEAQ. This CDR3 has 15 amino acids.

The genes are TRBV20-1 and TRBJ2-7; with no DNA, the TCRdb D assignment of TRBD1 cannot be verified. Germline V gene sequence: CDR1 DFQATT, CDR2 SNEGSKA (reference sequence). The CDR3 length is 14 residues. The CDR3 is CSARAGQASYEQYF.

The V gene is TRBV6-6, the J gene TRBJ2-1. The V gene's germline CDR1 is MNHNY and CDR2 SVGAGI (reference sequence). This CDR3 is 19 amino acids long. This chain's CDR3 is CASSYSRGLANSSYNEQFF.

The V gene is TRBV5-5, the J gene TRBJ1-2; the D gene TCRdb calls, TRBD1, cannot be checked with no DNA. This CDR3 is built from 15 residues. CDR1 is SGHKS and CDR2 is YYEKEE in the germline V gene (reference sequence). CDR3 region: CASSSPSRGDYGYTF.

The chain has TRBV5-1 and TRBJ1-6; TCRdb gives TRBD1 as the D gene, but with no DNA this cannot be confirmed. CDR3 length: 16 residues. CDR1 is SGHRS, CDR2 YFSETQ, per germline. The CDR3 spells CASSSTLGHRDSPLHF.

J is TRBJ2-7 and V is TRBV5-1; TCRdb's D call of TRBD1 is untestable without DNA. The CDR3 length is 14 residues. Germline V gives CDR1 SGHRS, CDR2 YFSETQ. CDR3 region: CASSLGTGTTEQYF.

V and J are TRBV29-1 and TRBJ2-1; the TCRdb D gene call, TRBD1, has no DNA to confirm it. In germline, CDR1 is SQVTM, CDR2 ANQGSEA. This CDR3 has 15 amino acids. CDR3: CSVPPRQGSGNEQFF.

The chain is built from TRBV7-8 and TRBJ2-1; TCRdb picks TRBD1, but there is no DNA to check that call. Germline CDR1 is SGHVS and CDR2 is FQNEAQ. CDR3 length: 18 amino acids. CDR3 sequence reads: CASSLGGGLLSSYNEQFF.

The V gene is TRBV19, the J gene TRBJ2-7; TCRdb calls TRBD2, which cannot be checked without DNA. CDR1 and CDR2 from the germline V gene are LNHDA and SQIVND (reference sequence). The CDR3 sequence is 15 residues long. CDR3 sequence: CASSIGFGLAGEQYF.

The CDR3 reads CASSYGSGRGNEQFF. The chain joins TRBV6-5 to TRBJ2-1; without DNA, the TCRdb call of TRBD2 cannot be checked. The CDR3 covers 15 residues. Germline-derived CDR1 and CDR2 are MNHEY and SVGAGI.

V is TRBV20-1 and J is TRBJ1-5. Germline CDR1 and CDR2: DFQATT and SNEGSKA (reference sequence). CDR3 length equals 12 residues. The CDR3 sequence: CSGGSGNQPQHF.

This chain connects TRBV6-2 or TRBV6-3 to TRBJ2-7; TCRdb reports TRBD1, a call that lacks DNA to check it against. Germline loops: CDR1 MNHEY, CDR2 SVGEGT. The CDR3 sequence is 15 residues long. CDR3 sequence reads: CASSYSLQGTLEQYF.

This CDR3 is CASSLVGNTEASF. The rearrangement uses TRBV5-1 and TRBJ1-1. CDR1 and CDR2 from the germline V gene are SGHRS and YFSETQ. This CDR3 is built from 13 residues. The complete variable domain, with remaining parts taken from reference TRBV5-1 and TRBJ1-1, reads KAGVTQTPRYLIKTRGQQVTLSCSPISGHRSVSWYQQTPGQGLQFLFEYFSETQRNKGNFPGRFSGRQFSNSRSEMNVSTLELGDSALYLCASSLVGNTEASFGQGTRLTVV.